This TCR beta chain was identified during a study of cytomegalovirus exposure and HLA in healthy donors. Study results and limitations: In the approximately 120 validation repertoires, a later analysis found that first-cohort TCR clusters tended to co-occur. High sensitivity and specificity were reportedly achieved when the classifier diagnosed cytomegalovirus status. Researchers counted around 180 TCR beta chains as cytomegalovirus-associated. Most TCR sequences were uncommon, yet certain public TCRs appeared in many donors.

The data were produced by immunoSEQ multiplex PCR, yet TCRdb's version contains in-frame clones alone and is incomplete. The sample lists 130,000 to 150,000 clones; 87% were seen once. With respect to this clone: What it binds is unknown.

The CDR3 has 15 amino acids. Germline V lookup: CDR1 SGHNT, CDR2 YYREEE (reference sequence). The V gene lost 0 bases and the J gene lost 0 bases, with 9 bases spanning the gap. Sequenced material: PBMCs. The J gene is TRBJ1-2, the V gene TRBV5-4; D perhaps matches TRBD1 (5 bases). This TCR derives from a man aged 18-30 years in good health and CMV-seropositive. In nucleotides, the CDR3 is TGTGCCAGCAGCTTGGTCGGGGGGTCTAACTATGGCTACACCTTC. As protein: CASSLVGGSNYGYTF. Full variable domain (missing parts from reference TRBV5-4 and TRBJ1-2): ETGVTQSPTHLIKTRGQQVTLRCSSQSGHNTVSWYQQALGQGPQFIFQYYREEENGRGNFPPRFSGLQFPNYSSELNVNALELDDSALYLCASSLVGGSNYGYTFGSGTRLTVV.